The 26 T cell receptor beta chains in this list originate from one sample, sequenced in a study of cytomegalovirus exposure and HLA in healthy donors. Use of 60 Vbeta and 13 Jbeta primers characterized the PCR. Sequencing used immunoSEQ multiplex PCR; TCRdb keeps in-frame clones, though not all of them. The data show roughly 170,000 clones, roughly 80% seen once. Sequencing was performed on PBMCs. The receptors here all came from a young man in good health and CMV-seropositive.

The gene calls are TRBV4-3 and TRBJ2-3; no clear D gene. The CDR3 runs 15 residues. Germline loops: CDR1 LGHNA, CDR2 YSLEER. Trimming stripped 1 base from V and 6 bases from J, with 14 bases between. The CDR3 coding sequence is TGCGCCAGCAGCCAAGTCACTCGCGGAATCGATACGCAGTATTTT. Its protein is CASSQVTRGIDTQYF.

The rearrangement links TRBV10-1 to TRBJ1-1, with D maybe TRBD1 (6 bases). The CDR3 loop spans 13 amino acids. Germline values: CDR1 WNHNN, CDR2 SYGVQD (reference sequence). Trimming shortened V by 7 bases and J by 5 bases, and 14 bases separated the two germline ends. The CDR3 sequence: CASKGTGTTEAFF. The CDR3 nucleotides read TGCGCCAGCAAGGGAACAGGGACAACTGAAGCTTTCTTT.

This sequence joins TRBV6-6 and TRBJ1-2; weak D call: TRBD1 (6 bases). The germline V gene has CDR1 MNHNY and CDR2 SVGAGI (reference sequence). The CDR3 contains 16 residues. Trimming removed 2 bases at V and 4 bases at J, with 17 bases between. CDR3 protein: CASSYQTAGAPYGYTF. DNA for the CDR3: TGTGCCAGCAGTTACCAAACAGCAGGGGCCCCCTATGGCTACACCTTC.

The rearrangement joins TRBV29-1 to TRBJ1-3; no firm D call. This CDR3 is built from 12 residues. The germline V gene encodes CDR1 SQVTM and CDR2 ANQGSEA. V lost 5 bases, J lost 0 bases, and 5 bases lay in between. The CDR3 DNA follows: TGCAGCGTTTTCCTCTCTGGAAACACCATATATTTT. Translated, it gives CSVFLSGNTIYF.

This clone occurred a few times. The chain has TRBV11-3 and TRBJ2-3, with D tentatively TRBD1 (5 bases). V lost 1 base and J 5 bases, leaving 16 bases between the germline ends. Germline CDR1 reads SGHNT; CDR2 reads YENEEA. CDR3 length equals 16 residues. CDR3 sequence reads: CASSLVVGAVQDTQYF. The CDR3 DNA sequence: TGTGCCAGCAGCTTAGTCGTAGGGGCAGTTCAAGATACGCAGTATTTT.

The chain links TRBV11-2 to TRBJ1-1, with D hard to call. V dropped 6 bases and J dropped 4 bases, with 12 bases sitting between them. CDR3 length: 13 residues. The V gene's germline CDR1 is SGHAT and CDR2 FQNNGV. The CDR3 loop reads CASRSQAGTEAFF. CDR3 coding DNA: TGTGCCAGCAGATCCCAGGCGGGCACTGAAGCTTTCTTT.

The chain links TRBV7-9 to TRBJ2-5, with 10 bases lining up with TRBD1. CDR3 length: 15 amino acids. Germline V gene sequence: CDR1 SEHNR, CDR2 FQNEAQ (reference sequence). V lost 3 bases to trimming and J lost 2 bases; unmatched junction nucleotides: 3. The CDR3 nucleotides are TGTGCCAGCAGCTTCCGGACAGGGGGTCAAGAGACCCAGTACTTC. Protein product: CASSFRTGGQETQYF.

CDR3 bases: TGTGCCAGCAGTTTACGCGCGGGGTTCTACAATGAGCAGTTCTTC. This codes for CASSLRAGFYNEQFF. The V and J genes are TRBV27 and TRBJ2-1; perhaps TRBD2 as D (6 bases). CDR1 is MNHEY, CDR2 SMNVEV, per germline (reference sequence). The CDR3 runs to 15 residues. Trimming shortened V by 2 bases and J by 3 bases, and 11 bases separated the two germline ends.

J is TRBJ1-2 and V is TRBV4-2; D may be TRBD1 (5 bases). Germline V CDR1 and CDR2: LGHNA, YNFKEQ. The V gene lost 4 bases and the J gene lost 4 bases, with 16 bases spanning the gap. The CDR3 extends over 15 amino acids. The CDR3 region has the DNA TGTGCCAGCAGCCCAGGAGCACAGGTTAGCTATGGCTACACCTTC. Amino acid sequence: CASSPGAQVSYGYTF.

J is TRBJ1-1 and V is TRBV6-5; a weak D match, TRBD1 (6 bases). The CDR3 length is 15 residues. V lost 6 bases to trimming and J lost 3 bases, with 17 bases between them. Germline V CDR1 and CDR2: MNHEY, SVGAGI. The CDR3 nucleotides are TGTGCCAGCAGGGTTCGGACAGCTGGGGACACTGAAGCTTTCTTT. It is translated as CASRVRTAGDTEAFF.

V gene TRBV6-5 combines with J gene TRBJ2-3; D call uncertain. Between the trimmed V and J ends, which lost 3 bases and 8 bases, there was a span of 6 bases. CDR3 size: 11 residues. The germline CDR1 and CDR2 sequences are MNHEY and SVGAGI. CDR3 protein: CASSYLGTQYF. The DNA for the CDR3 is TGTGCCAGCAGTTATCTAGGTACGCAGTATTTT.

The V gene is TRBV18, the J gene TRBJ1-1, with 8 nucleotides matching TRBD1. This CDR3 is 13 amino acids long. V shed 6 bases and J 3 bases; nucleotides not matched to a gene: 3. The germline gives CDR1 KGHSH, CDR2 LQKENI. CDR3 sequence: CASSLQGDTEAFF. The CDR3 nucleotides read TGTGCCAGCTCTCTACAGGGGGACACTGAAGCTTTCTTT.

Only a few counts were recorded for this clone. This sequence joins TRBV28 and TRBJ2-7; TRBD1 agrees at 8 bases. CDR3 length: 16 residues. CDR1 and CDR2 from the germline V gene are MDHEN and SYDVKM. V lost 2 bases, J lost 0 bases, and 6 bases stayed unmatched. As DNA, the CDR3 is TGTGCCAGCAGTTTACTGGGACAGGAGAGCTCCTACGAGCAGTACTTC. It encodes CASSLLGQESSYEQYF. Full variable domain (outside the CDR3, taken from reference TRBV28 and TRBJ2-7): DVKVTQSSRYLVKRTGEKVFLECVQDMDHENMFWYRQDPGLGLRLIYFSYDVKMKEKGDIPEGYSVSREKKERFSLILESASTNQTSMYLCASSLLGQESSYEQYFGPGTRLTVT.

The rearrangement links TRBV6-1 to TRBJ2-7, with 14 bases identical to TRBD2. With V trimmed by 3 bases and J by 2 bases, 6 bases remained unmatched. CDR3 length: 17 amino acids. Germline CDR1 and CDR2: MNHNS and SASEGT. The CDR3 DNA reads TGTGCCAGCAGTGAGTTGGGGACTAGCGGGGGCACCTACGAGCAGTACTTC. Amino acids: CASSELGTSGGTYEQYF.

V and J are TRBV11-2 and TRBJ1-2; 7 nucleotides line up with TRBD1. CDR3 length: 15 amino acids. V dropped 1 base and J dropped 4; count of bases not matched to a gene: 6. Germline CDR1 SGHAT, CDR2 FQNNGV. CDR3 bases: TGTGCCAGCAGCTTAGCCCCGGGACAGATCTATGGCTACACCTTC. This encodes CASSLAPGQIYGYTF.

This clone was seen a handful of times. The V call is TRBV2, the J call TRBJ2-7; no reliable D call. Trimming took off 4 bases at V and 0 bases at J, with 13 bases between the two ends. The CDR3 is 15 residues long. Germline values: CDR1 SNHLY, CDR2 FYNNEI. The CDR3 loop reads CASSVAAQISYEQYF. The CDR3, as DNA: TGTGCCAGCAGTGTCGCCGCACAAATCTCCTACGAGCAGTACTTC.

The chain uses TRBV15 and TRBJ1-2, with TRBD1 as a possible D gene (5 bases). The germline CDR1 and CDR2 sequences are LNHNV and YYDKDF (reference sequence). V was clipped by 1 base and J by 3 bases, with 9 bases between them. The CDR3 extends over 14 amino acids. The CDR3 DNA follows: TGTGCCACCAGCAGAGCGCAGGGCGACTATGGCTACACCTTC. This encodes CATSRAQGDYGYTF. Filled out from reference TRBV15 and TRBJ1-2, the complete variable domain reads DAMVIQNPRYQVTQFGKPVTLSCSQTLNHNVMYWYQQKSSQAPKLLFHYYDKDFNNEADTPDNFQSRRPNTSFCFLDIRSPGLGDTAMYLCATSRAQGDYGYTFGSGTRLTVV.

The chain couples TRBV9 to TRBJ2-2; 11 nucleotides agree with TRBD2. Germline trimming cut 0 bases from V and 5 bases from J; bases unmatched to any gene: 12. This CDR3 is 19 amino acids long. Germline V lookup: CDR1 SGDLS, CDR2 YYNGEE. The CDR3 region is CASSVDGSGGAEVTGELFF. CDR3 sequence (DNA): TGTGCCAGCAGCGTAGATGGTAGCGGGGGGGCCGAGGTGACCGGGGAGCTGTTTTTT.

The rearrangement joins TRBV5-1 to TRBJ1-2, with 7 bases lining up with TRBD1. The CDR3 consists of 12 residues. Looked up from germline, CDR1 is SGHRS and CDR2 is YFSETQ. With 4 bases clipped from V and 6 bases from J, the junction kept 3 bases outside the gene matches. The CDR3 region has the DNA TGCGCCAGCAGCGGAGGGGGCGATGGCTACACCTTC. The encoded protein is CASSGGGDGYTF.

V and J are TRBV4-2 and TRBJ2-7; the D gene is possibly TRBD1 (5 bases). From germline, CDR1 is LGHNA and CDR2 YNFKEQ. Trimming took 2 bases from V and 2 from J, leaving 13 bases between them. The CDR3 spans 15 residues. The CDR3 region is CASSQSTGGPYEQYF. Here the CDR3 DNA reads TGTGCCAGCAGCCAAAGCACAGGTGGACCCTACGAGCAGTACTTC.

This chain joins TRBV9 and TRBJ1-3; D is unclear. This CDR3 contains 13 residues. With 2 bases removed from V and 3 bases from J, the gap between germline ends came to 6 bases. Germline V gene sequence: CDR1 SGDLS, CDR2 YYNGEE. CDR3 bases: TGTGCCAGCAGCGTTGGCAGTGGAAACACCATATATTTT. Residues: CASSVGSGNTIYF.

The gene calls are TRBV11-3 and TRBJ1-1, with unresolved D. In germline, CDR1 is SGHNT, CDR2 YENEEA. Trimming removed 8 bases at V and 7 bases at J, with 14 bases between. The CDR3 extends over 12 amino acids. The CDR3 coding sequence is TGTGCCAGCGGGGAGGGTGTAGATGAAGCTTTCTTT. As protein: CASGEGVDEAFF.

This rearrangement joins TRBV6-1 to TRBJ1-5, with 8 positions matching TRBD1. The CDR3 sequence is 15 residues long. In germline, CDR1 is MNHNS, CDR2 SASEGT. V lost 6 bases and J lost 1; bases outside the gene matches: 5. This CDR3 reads CASSGQGWSNQPQHF. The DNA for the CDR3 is TGTGCCAGCAGCGGACAGGGCTGGAGCAATCAGCCCCAGCATTTT.

CDR3 sequence (DNA): TGTGCCAGCAGCGCCCTTCGGAGGGAGGGAACCGGGGAGCTGTTTTTT. Its protein product is CASSALRREGTGELFF. V and J are TRBV9 and TRBJ2-2; the match to TRBD2 covers 7 bases. The J segment lost 5 bases and the V segment lost 3 bases, leaving 10 bases of the junction unmatched. Germline lookup yields CDR1 SGDLS and CDR2 YYNGEE. The CDR3 has 16 residues.

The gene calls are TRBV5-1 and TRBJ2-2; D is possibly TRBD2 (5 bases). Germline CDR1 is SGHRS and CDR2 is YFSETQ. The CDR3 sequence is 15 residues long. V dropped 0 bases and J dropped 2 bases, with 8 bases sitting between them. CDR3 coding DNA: TGCGCCAGCAGCTTGGTACGGGGAAACACCGGGGAGCTGTTTTTT. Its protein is CASSLVRGNTGELFF.

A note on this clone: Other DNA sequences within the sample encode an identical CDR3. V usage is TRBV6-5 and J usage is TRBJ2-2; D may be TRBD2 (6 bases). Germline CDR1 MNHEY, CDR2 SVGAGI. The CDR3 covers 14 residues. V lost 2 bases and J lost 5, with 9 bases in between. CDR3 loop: CASSYDSGTGELFF. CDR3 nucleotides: TGTGCCAGCAGTTACGACAGCGGGACCGGGGAGCTGTTTTTT.